Following are 3 T cell receptor beta chains from one sample sequenced in a study of T cells in Graves' hyperthyroidism and ophthalmopathy. Regions amplified from RNA transcripts were the TCR beta CDR3 regions. Researchers ran a first-round RT-PCR on the TCR CDR3 using the HTBI primer set. TCRdb analysed the multiplex PCR reads with MiXCR anew, one entry per CDR3 protein. In the table there are about 600,000 distinct CDR3 sequences, 12% to 15% of which are singletons. Sequenced sample: blood. Receptors originate from a woman aged 18-29 years with Graves' ophthalmopathy.

There are a few counts of this clonotype. The chain has TRBV19 and TRBJ1-2; D is uncertain. V dropped 3 bases and J dropped 6 bases, with 11 bases sitting between them. The V gene's germline CDR1 is LNHDA and CDR2 SQIVND (reference sequence). The CDR3 consists of 13 residues. Here the CDR3 reads CASSITTRDGYTF. The CDR3 bases are TGTGCCAGTAGTATTACCACGAGGGATGGCTACACCTTC. Full variable domain (outside the CDR3, taken from reference TRBV19 and TRBJ1-2): DGGITQSPKYLFRKEGQNVTLSCEQNLNHDAMYWYRQDPGQGLRLIYYSQIVNDFQKGDIAEGYSVSREKKESFPLTVTSAQKNPTAFYLCASSITTRDGYTFGSGTRLTVV.

The sample holds many counts of this clonotype. V is TRBV12-3 or TRBV12-4 and J is TRBJ1-1; D uncertain. Trimming stripped 5 bases from V and 12 bases from J, with 10 bases between. The CDR3 is 10 residues long. In nucleotides, the CDR3 is TGTGCCAGCAGTCCTTCCGGTACTTTCTTT. Its protein product is CASSPSGTFF.

A note on this clonotype: The junction departs from the called germline gene at one end, perhaps through a read error. The CDR3 loop is CASSLAYGYAF. CDR3 DNA: TGTGCCAGCAGTTTAGCCTATGGCTACGCCTTC. V gene TRBV12-3 or TRBV12-4 combines with J gene TRBJ1-2; no clear D. The CDR3 extends over 11 amino acids.